The clone carrying this T cell receptor beta chain was observed a few times. Its antigen is undetermined. These data belong to a study of cytomegalovirus exposure and HLA in healthy donors. Findings and limits, study-wide: Prior analysis indicated that the majority of TCR beta V segments exhibited productivity approximately 87% or approximately 30% of the time.

This PCR relied on a set of 60 Vbeta primers and 13 Jbeta primers. Produced via immunoSEQ multiplex PCR; TCRdb's table is partial and in-frame only. This sample has around 150,000 clones, with about four fifths found just once. There are 13 residues in the CDR3. Trimming cost V 7 bases and J 2 bases; bases outside gene matches: 6. CDR1 and CDR2 from the germline V gene are SQVTM and ANQGSEA. The gene calls are TRBV29-1 and TRBJ1-1; TRBD1 matches 8 bases. This receptor was obtained from a woman in her forties or fifties in good health and CMV-seronegative. Source material: PBMCs. Here the CDR3 DNA reads TGCAGCGCCATGGGACAGGAAAACACTGAAGCTTTCTTT. Residues: CSAMGQENTEAFF.